This T cell receptor beta chain was obtained from a study of glioma-infiltrating T cells. Study-wide results and caveats: Gliomas, especially low-grade, showed above-expected tissue-blood divergence; non-neoplastic patients showed below.

This clonotype was counted a single time. Its antigen is not known. A read error is possible here, since a much larger clone lies one base away. Germline-derived CDR1 and CDR2 are SQVTM and ANQGSEA. This CDR3 is built from 14 residues. Amplification of TCR alpha and beta CDR3 regions from RNA used iRepertoire nested multiplex PCR. Using its own MiXCR run on the multiplex PCR reads, TCRdb lists one record per CDR3 protein. The table records about 93,000 distinct CDR3 sequences, 35% to 45% of them present only once. This TCR was sampled from a human donor with low-grade glioma or glioblastoma, undergoing nonglioma brain surgery, or in good health (not recorded which). Sequenced sample: glioma tissue, nonneoplastic brain tissue, or PBMCs (not recorded which). The chain links TRBV29-1 to TRBJ1-1; tentatively, D is TRBD1 (6 bases). The chain's CDR3 is CIGTATLGASEAFF. DNA for the CDR3: TGCATCGGTACAGCGACCCTGGGGGCGAGTGAAGCTTTCTTT.